The 2 T cell receptor beta chains presented below share a single source sample, sequenced in a study of blood T cell repertoires in COVID-19. Clones were read by immunoSEQ multiplex PCR, and TCRdb kept only the in-frame ones, dropping some. The sample lists fewer than 300,000 clones, 88% occurring once. The sequenced sample consisted of peripheral blood. Every receptor here comes from a woman aged 35 to 49 who had recovered from COVID-19.

This chain connects TRBV29-1 to TRBJ1-2; D is possibly TRBD1 (6 bases). Germline lookup yields CDR1 SQVTM and CDR2 ANQGSEA. V shed 4 bases and J shed 4 bases, with 10 bases lying between them. This CDR3 spans 12 amino acids. CDR3 DNA sequence: TGCAGCGTTGGGGGGGGGCTCTATGGCTACACCTTC. This translates into CSVGGGLYGYTF.

The chain is built from TRBV6-2 or TRBV6-3 and TRBJ1-1; the D gene is possibly TRBD1 (5 bases). The CDR3 extends over 14 amino acids. CDR1 MNHEY and CDR2 SVGEGT come from the germline V gene. The ends were cut back, 5 bases at V and 1 base at J, with 11 bases in the middle. CDR3 DNA: TGTGCCAGCAGTCCCGGACACAAGAACACTGAAGCTTTCTTT. Translated, it gives CASSPGHKNTEAFF.